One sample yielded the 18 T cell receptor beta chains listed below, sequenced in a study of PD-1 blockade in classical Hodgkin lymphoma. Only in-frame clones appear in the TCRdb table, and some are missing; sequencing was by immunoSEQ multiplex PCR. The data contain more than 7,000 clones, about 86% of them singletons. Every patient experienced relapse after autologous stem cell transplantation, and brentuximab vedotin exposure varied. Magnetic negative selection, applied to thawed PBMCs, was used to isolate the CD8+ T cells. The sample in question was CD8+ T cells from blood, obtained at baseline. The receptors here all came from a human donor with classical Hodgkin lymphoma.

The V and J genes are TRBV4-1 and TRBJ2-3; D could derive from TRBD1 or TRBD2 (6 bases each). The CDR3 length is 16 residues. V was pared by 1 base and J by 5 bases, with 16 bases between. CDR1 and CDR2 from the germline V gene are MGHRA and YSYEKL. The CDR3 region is CASSQVTGGQGDTQYF. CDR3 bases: TGCGCCAGCAGCCAAGTTACCGGGGGCCAAGGAGATACGCAGTATTTT.

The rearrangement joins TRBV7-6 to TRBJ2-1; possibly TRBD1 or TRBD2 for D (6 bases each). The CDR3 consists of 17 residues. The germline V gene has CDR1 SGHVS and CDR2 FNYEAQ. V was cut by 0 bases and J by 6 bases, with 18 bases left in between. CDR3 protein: CASSLAEGEVRRNEQFF. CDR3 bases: TGTGCCAGCAGCTTAGCGGAGGGGGAAGTTCGGCGCAATGAGCAGTTCTTC. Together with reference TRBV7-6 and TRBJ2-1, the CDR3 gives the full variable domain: GAGVSQSPRYKVTKRGQDVALRCDPISGHVSLYWYRQALGQGPEFLTYFNYEAQQDKSGLPNDRFSAERPEGSISTLTIQRTEQRDSAMYRCASSLAEGEVRRNEQFFGPGTRLTVL.

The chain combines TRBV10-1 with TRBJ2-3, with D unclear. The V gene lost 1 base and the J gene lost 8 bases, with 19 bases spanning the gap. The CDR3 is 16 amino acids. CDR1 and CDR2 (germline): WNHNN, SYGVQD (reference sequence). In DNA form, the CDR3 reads TGCGCCAGCAGTGAGTACCCCCTGGATGGTCGAGTTACGCAGTATTTT. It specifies CASSEYPLDGRVTQYF.

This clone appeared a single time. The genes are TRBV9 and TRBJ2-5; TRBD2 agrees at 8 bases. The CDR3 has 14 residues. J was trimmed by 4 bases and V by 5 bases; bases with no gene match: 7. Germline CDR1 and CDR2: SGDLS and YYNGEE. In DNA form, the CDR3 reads TGTGCCAGCAGTCCCCGGGGGGGAGGAGAGACCCAGTACTTC. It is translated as CASSPRGGGETQYF. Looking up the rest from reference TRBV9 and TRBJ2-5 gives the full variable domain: DSGVTQTPKHLITATGQRVTLRCSPRSGDLSVYWYQQSLDQGLQFLIQYYNGEERAKGNILERFSAQQFPDLHSELNLSSLELGDSALYFCASSPRGGGETQYFGPGTRLLVL.

The CDR3 protein is CATSRDGDEQFF. The CDR3 DNA sequence: TGTGCCACCAGCAGAGATGGGGATGAGCAGTTCTTC. V is TRBV15 and J is TRBJ2-1; no reliable D call. V gave up 0 bases and J gave up 8 bases, with 5 bases separating them. Germline CDR1 LNHNV, CDR2 YYDKDF (reference sequence). The CDR3 length is 12 residues. The variable domain in full, completed from reference TRBV15 and TRBJ2-1, reads DAMVIQNPRYQVTQFGKPVTLSCSQTLNHNVMYWYQQKSSQAPKLLFHYYDKDFNNEADTPDNFQSRRPNTSFCFLDIRSPGLGDTAMYLCATSRDGDEQFFGPGTRLTVL.

CDR3 residues: CASSVEDRAPYGYTF. The CDR3 nucleotides read TGTGCCAGCAGCGTAGAGGACAGGGCCCCCTATGGCTACACCTTC. The chain links TRBV9 to TRBJ1-2; TRBD1 matches at 8 bases. CDR1 and CDR2 (germline): SGDLS, YYNGEE. The J segment lost 4 bases and the V segment lost 0 bases, leaving 5 bases of the junction unmatched. The CDR3 has 15 amino acids.

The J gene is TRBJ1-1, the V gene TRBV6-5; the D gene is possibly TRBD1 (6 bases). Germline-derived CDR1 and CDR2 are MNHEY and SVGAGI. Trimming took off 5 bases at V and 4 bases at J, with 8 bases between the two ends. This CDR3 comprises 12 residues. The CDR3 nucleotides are TGTGCCAGCAGTACAGGGAGCACTGAAGCTTTCTTT. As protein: CASSTGSTEAFF.

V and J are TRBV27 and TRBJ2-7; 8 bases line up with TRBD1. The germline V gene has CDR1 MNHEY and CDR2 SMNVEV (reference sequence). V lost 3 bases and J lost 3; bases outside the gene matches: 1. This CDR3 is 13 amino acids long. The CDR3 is CASSFGTGYEQYF. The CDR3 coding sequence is TGTGCCAGCAGTTTCGGGACAGGCTACGAGCAGTACTTC.

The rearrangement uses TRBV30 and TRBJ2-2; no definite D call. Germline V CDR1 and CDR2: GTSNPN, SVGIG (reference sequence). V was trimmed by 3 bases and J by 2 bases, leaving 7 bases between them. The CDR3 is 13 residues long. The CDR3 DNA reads TGTGCCTGGAGCTGGGGAAACACCGGGGAGCTGTTTTTT. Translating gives CAWSWGNTGELFF.

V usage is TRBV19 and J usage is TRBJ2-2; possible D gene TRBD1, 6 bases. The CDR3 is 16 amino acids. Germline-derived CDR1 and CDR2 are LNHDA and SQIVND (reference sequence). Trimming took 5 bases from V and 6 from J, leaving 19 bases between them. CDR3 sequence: CASSYGGRGPPGELFF. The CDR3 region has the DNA TGTGCCAGTAGTTACGGAGGCAGGGGTCCACCCGGGGAGCTGTTTTTT.

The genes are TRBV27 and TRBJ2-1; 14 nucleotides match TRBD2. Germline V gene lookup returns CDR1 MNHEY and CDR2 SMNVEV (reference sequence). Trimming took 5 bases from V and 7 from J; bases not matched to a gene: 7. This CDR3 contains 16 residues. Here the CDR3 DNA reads TGTGCCAGCAGTCCCGGGACTAGCGGGAGTTGGAATGAGCAGTTCTTC. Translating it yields CASSPGTSGSWNEQFF.

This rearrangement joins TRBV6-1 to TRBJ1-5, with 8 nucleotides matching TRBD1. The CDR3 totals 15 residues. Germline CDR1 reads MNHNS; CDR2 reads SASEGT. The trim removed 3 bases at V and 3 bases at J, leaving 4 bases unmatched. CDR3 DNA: TGTGCCAGCAGTGAGCAGGGGGCGTCCAATCAGCCCCAGCATTTT. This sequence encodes CASSEQGASNQPQHF.

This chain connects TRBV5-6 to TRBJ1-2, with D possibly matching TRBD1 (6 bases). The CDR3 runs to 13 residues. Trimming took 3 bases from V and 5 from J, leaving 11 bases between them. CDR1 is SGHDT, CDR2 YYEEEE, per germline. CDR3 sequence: CASSWDTSYGYTF. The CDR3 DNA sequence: TGTGCCAGCAGCTGGGACACCTCGTATGGCTACACCTTC.

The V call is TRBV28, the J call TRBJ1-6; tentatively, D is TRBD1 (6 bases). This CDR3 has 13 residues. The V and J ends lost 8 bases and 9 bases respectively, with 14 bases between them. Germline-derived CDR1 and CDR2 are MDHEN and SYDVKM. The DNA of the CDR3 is TGTGCCAGCCACCGGGACATTAGTTCACCCCTCCACTTT. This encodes CASHRDISSPLHF.

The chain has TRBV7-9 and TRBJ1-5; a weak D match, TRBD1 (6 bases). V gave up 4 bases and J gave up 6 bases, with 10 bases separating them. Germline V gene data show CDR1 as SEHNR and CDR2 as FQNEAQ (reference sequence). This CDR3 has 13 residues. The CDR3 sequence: CASSSGGLQPQHF. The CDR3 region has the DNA TGTGCCAGCAGCTCCGGGGGGCTTCAGCCCCAGCATTTT.

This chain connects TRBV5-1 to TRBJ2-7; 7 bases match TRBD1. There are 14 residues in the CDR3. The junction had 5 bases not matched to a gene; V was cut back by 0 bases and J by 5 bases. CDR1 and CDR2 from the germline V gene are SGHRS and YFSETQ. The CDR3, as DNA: TGCGCCAGCAGCTTGGTCCCGACAGGGAACGAGCAGTACTTC. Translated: CASSLVPTGNEQYF.

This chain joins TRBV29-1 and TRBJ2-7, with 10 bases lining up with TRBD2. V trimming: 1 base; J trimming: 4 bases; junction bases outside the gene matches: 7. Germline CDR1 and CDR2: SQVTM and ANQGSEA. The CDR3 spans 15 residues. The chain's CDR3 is CSVEGGLAEPYEQYF. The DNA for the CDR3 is TGCAGCGTTGAAGGCGGACTAGCGGAGCCGTACGAGCAGTACTTC.

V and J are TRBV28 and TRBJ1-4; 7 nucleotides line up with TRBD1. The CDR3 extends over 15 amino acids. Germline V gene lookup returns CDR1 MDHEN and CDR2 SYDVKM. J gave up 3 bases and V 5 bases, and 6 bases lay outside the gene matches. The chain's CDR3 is CASSEDREANEKLFF. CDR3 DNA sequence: TGTGCCAGCAGTGAAGACAGGGAGGCTAATGAAAAACTGTTTTTT.